This TCR beta chain was sequenced for a study of shared clonotypes between healthy human individuals. The CDR3 runs to 16 residues. V lost 1 base and J 1 base, leaving 14 bases between the germline ends. The germline V gene encodes CDR1 SGHTA and CDR2 FQGNSA. The data were produced by immunoSEQ multiplex PCR, yet TCRdb's version contains in-frame clones alone and is incomplete. The repertoire holds roughly 650,000 clones, with around 97% as singletons. Material for sequencing was naive CD4+ T cells sorted from blood. Subset described: CD45RA+ positively selected. This receptor was taken from a woman in her twenties or thirties in good health. The V and J genes are TRBV7-2 and TRBJ2-7; D is tentatively TRBD1 or TRBD2 (5 bases each). CDR3 DNA: TGTGCCAGCAGCTTAGTGACCGGGGCGGGTTCCTACGAGCAGTACTTC. Translated: CASSLVTGAGSYEQYF. Full variable domain (missing parts from reference TRBV7-2 and TRBJ2-7): GAGVSQSPSNKVTEKGKDVELRCDPISGHTALYWYRQSLGQGLEFLIYFQGNSAPDKSGLPSDRFSAERTGGSVSTLTIQRTQQEDSAVYLCASSLVTGAGSYEQYFGPGTRLTVT.